The next 7 T cell receptor beta chains were all read from a single sample in a study of molecular identifiers for immune sequencing clone quantification. TCRdb independently ran MiXCR on the PCR reads; one entry per CDR3 protein. Altogether some 100,000 distinct CDR3 sequences are present, roughly a third being singletons, with the ten largest covering approximately 4%. Sequences were obtained from naive CD8+ T cells from blood, with Jurkat cell RNA spiked in. As to subset: FACS-sorted CD8+CD4-CCR7+CD45RA+ naive T cells. The receptors here all came from a human donor in good health. Some libraries in this study had Jurkat cell RNA spiked in.

The V gene is TRBV9, the J gene TRBJ2-3; 14 bases align to TRBD2. This CDR3 has 17 amino acids. Germline V lookup: CDR1 SGDLS, CDR2 YYNGEE. V lost 4 bases to trimming and J lost 0 bases; unmatched junction nucleotides: 4. The CDR3 spells CASSTTSGRASTDTQYF. The CDR3 coding sequence is TGTGCCAGCAGCACGACTAGCGGGAGGGCTAGCACAGATACGCAGTATTTT.

The sample holds many counts of this clonotype. The rearrangement joins TRBV28 to TRBJ2-3; 10 bases are a match to TRBD2. Trimming removed 2 bases from V and 5 bases from J; junction bases left unmatched: 10. Germline V lookup: CDR1 MDHEN, CDR2 SYDVKM. The CDR3 is 17 amino acids. The CDR3 loop is CASSLKRSLAGEDTQYF. As DNA, the CDR3 is TGTGCCAGCAGTTTAAAGCGGTCCCTAGCGGGAGAAGATACGCAGTATTTT.

A remark on this clonotype: A read error may account for a junction end that differs from germline. DNA for the CDR3: TGCAGTGCGAGACCCGGACCGGCTAACTATGGCTCCACCTTC. It yields the protein CSARPGPANYGSTF. V is TRBV20-1 and J is TRBJ1-2; D is ambiguous. The CDR3 contains 14 residues. CDR1 and CDR2 (germline): DFQATT, SNEGSKA (reference sequence).

This clonotype has just one count. Here the CDR3 reads CASSFGESNQPQHF. CDR3 sequence (DNA): TGTGCCAGCAGTTTTGGTGAAAGCAATCAGCCCCAGCATTTT. The chain employs TRBV27 and TRBJ1-5; D not certain. Between the trimmed V and J ends, which lost 3 bases and 1 base, there was a span of 7 bases. Germline V gene lookup returns CDR1 MNHEY and CDR2 SMNVEV (reference sequence). This CDR3 is built from 14 residues.

This clonotype occurred a few times. This chain joins TRBV6-2 or TRBV6-3 and TRBJ2-1, with TRBD2 matching over 11 bases. Germline V gives CDR1 MNHEY, CDR2 SVGEGT. V gave up 6 bases and J gave up 0 bases; unmatched junction bases: 10. The CDR3 sequence is 18 residues long. CDR3 nucleotides: TGTGCCAGCAGGAATTTGGGACTAGCGGATTTCTCCTACAATGAGCAGTTCTTC. Amino acids: CASRNLGLADFSYNEQFF.

J is TRBJ1-3 and V is TRBV6-6; 7 positions agree with TRBD1. Germline V gene data show CDR1 as MNHNY and CDR2 as SVGAGI (reference sequence). The CDR3 extends over 15 amino acids. Germline trimming cut 6 bases from V and 0 bases from J; bases unmatched to any gene: 5. As DNA, the CDR3 is TGTGCCAGCAGAAAACAGGGGAACTCTGGAAACACCATATATTTT. Translation: CASRKQGNSGNTIYF.

Note on this clonotype: Mismatch with germline at one junction end may stem from a read error. The chain carries TRBV28 and TRBJ2-3; D is undetermined. This CDR3 has 14 amino acids. Germline CDR1 and CDR2: MDHEN and SYDVKM. The CDR3 nucleotides read TGTGCCAGCGGTTTACCAGCTAGCACAGATACGCAGTATTTT. Protein: CASGLPASTDTQYF.